This TCR beta chain was captured in a study of PD-1 blockade in classical Hodgkin lymphoma. TCRdb's table, derived via immunoSEQ multiplex PCR, lists solely in-frame clones and lacks some. The sample yields approximately 60,000 clones, roughly 90% seen once. Every patient experienced relapse after autologous stem cell transplantation, and brentuximab vedotin exposure varied. Study findings and constraints: CD4+ TCR diversity rose significantly by C4D1, and CD8+ TCR diversity did not.

The germline V and J ends were trimmed by 0 bases and 6 bases, with 12 bases remaining between them. The CDR3 is 15 residues long. Germline V gene data show CDR1 as MNHEY and CDR2 as SMNVEV (reference sequence). Comment on this clone: What it recognizes is unknown.

Sequenced here: peripheral blood mononuclear cells (PBMCs), sampled at baseline. The clonotype originates from a human donor with classical Hodgkin lymphoma. The rearrangement joins TRBV27 to TRBJ2-1, with D maybe TRBD1 (5 bases). The CDR3 spells CASSLSKRGGNEQFF. The CDR3 nucleotides are TGTGCCAGCAGTTTATCGAAAAGGGGCGGCAATGAGCAGTTCTTC.